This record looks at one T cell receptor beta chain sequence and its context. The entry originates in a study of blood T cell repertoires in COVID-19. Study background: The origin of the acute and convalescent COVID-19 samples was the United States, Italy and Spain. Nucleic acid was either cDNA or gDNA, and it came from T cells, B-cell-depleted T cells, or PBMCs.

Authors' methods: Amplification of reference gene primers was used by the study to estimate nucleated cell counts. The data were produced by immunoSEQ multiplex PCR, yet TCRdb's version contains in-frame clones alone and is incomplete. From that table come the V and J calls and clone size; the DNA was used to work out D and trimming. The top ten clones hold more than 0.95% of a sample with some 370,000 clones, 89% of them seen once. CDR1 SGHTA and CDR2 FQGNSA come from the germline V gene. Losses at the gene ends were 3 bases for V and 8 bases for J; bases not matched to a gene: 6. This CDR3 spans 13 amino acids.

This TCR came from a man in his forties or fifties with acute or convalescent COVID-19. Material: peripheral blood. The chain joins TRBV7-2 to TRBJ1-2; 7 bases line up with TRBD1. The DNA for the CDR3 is TGTGCCAGCAGCTTCGACAGGGTTCAAGGCTACACCTTC. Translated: CASSFDRVQGYTF.